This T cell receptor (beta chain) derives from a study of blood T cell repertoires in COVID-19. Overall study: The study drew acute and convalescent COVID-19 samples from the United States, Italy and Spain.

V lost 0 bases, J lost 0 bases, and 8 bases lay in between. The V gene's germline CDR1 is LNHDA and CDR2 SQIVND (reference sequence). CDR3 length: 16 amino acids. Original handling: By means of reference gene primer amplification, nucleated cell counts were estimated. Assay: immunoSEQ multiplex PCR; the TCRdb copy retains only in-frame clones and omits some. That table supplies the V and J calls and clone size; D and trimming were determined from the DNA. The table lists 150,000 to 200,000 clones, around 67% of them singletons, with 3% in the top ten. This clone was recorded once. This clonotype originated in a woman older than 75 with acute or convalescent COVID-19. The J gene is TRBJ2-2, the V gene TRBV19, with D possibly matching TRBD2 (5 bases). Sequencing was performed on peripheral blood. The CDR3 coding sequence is TGTGCCAGTAGTATAGATCGGGGTTCGAACACCGGGGAGCTGTTTTTT. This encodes CASSIDRGSNTGELFF.